These 16 T cell receptor beta chains were all obtained from the same sample, sequenced in a study of shared clonotypes between healthy human individuals. Generated by immunoSEQ multiplex PCR, the TCRdb table keeps only in-frame clones and is missing some. The data contain some 630,000 clones, 55% to 75% of them seen just once; the ten biggest clones take up approximately 1.8%. The source material was memory CD4+ T cells sorted from blood. Subset described: CD45RA-negative fraction. The receptors were gathered from a woman aged 30 to 39 in good health.

The table lists this clone with a count of one. The chain is built from TRBV14 and TRBJ1-4; 8 bases fit TRBD1. The germline V gene has CDR1 SGHDN and CDR2 FVKESK. V gave up 4 bases and J gave up 3 bases; unmatched junction bases: 13. This CDR3 has 18 residues. CDR3 nucleotide sequence: TGTGCCAGCAGCCCGGACAGGGCCTTACCGCACTCTAATGAAAAACTGTTTTTT. It yields the protein CASSPDRALPHSNEKLFF.

The chain couples TRBV19 to TRBJ2-3; 10 bases are shared with TRBD2. The germline V gene has CDR1 LNHDA and CDR2 SQIVND (reference sequence). Trimming removed 4 bases from V and 2 bases from J; junction bases left unmatched: 6. CDR3 length: 16 residues. The CDR3 coding sequence is TGTGCCAGTAGTACTTTAGCGGGAGGAACCACAGATACGCAGTATTTT. Its translation is CASSTLAGGTTDTQYF. The whole variable domain, filled in from reference TRBV19 and TRBJ2-3, reads DGGITQSPKYLFRKEGQNVTLSCEQNLNHDAMYWYRQDPGQGLRLIYYSQIVNDFQKGDIAEGYSVSREKKESFPLTVTSAQKNPTAFYLCASSTLAGGTTDTQYFGPGTRLTVL.

The chain recombines TRBV5-6 with TRBJ2-2, with D tentatively TRBD2 (6 bases). Germline assignment: CDR1 SGHDT and CDR2 YYEEEE. The CDR3 contains 16 residues. V dropped 6 bases and J dropped 4 bases, with 19 bases sitting between them. CDR3 coding DNA: TGTGCCAGCACCCAAGCCCGACTAGGTGGCACCGGGGAGCTGTTTTTT. Translation: CASTQARLGGTGELFF.

This chain links TRBV19 with TRBJ1-2; possibly TRBD1 for D (6 bases). This CDR3 is built from 13 residues. The V end lost 6 bases, the J end lost 8 bases, and 16 bases lay between the germline ends. Germline V gives CDR1 LNHDA, CDR2 SQIVND (reference sequence). CDR3 protein: CASSQRTARGYTF. The CDR3 DNA follows: TGTGCCAGTAGCCAGAGGACAGCTCGGGGCTACACCTTC.

The rearrangement joins TRBV7-8 to TRBJ2-7; D is unclear. Germline V gene sequence: CDR1 SGHVS, CDR2 FQNEAQ. The CDR3 runs 15 residues. V was clipped by 2 bases and J by 0 bases, with 11 bases between them. This chain's CDR3 is CASSLRQDPSYEQYF. The CDR3 coding sequence is TGTGCCAGCAGCTTAAGGCAGGACCCCTCCTACGAGCAGTACTTC. The entire variable domain, with the rest obtained from reference TRBV7-8 and TRBJ2-7, is as follows: GAGVSQSPRYKVAKRGQDVALRCDPISGHVSLFWYQQALGQGPEFLTYFQNEAQLDKSGLPSDRFFAERPEGSVSTLKIQRTQQEDSAVYLCASSLRQDPSYEQYFGPGTRLTVT.

The V call is TRBV28, the J call TRBJ1-3; no definite D call. Germline assignment: CDR1 MDHEN and CDR2 SYDVKM. This CDR3 has 15 residues. The V end was cut by 3 bases, the J end by 4 bases, with 13 bases between. The CDR3 region is CASSLRTAAGNTIYF. CDR3 DNA sequence: TGTGCCAGCAGTTTGAGGACCGCAGCAGGAAACACCATATATTTT.

Points on this clone: Within the sample, other DNA sequences also encode this same CDR3. This chain connects TRBV9 to TRBJ1-1; no reliable D call. The CDR3 totals 13 residues. Trimming left V 2 bases short and J 0 bases short, with 5 bases between. Germline CDR1 is SGDLS and CDR2 is YYNGEE. The CDR3 sequence: CASSVNMNTEAFF. The CDR3 DNA reads as TGTGCCAGCAGCGTTAACATGAACACTGAAGCTTTCTTT. The full variable domain, completed using reference TRBV9 and TRBJ1-1, is DSGVTQTPKHLITATGQRVTLRCSPRSGDLSVYWYQQSLDQGLQFLIQYYNGEERAKGNILERFSAQQFPDLHSELNLSSLELGDSALYFCASSVNMNTEAFFGQGTRLTVV.

The chain links TRBV7-2 to TRBJ2-1; D is unclear. This CDR3 has 13 residues. Trimming removed 0 bases at V and 7 bases at J, with 7 bases between. Germline assignment: CDR1 SGHTA and CDR2 FQGNSA. In nucleotides, the CDR3 is TGTGCCAGCAGCTTAGCGGGCGAGAATGAGCAGTTCTTC. This gives the protein CASSLAGENEQFF.

The chain recombines TRBV7-3 with TRBJ1-5, with D perhaps matching TRBD1 (5 bases). CDR1 and CDR2 from the germline V gene are SGHTA and FQGTGA. Trimming took 1 base from V and 1 from J, leaving 11 bases between them. This CDR3 is built from 16 residues. The CDR3 coding sequence is TGTGCCAGCAGCTTAAGTTTGCACAGGAGCAATCAGCCCCAGCATTTT. Its protein is CASSLSLHRSNQPQHF.

The chain recombines TRBV29-1 with TRBJ1-4; 12 bases agree with TRBD1. Germline loops: CDR1 SQVTM, CDR2 ANQGSEA. Trimming removed 4 bases from V and 11 bases from J; junction bases left unmatched: 5. The CDR3 is 13 amino acids. The CDR3 loop is CSVAGTGGDKLFF. The CDR3 DNA is TGCAGCGTTGCGGGGACAGGGGGCGATAAACTGTTTTTT.

This chain uses TRBV6-5 with TRBJ1-5; no definite D call. The CDR3 sequence is 12 residues long. Trimming shortened V by 4 bases and J by 9 bases, and 10 bases separated the two germline ends. The V gene's germline CDR1 is MNHEY and CDR2 SVGAGI. The CDR3 sequence is CASSSRTGPQHF. The DNA of the CDR3 is TGTGCCAGCAGTTCGCGGACCGGGCCCCAGCATTTT.

The chain recombines TRBV28 with TRBJ1-2; D gene unclear. Trimming left V 6 bases short and J 3 bases short, with 5 bases between. Germline V gene lookup returns CDR1 MDHEN and CDR2 SYDVKM. The CDR3 length is 11 residues. CDR3 loop: CASRKDYGYTF. The DNA for the CDR3 is TGTGCCAGCAGAAAGGACTATGGCTACACCTTC.

This chain joins TRBV7-2 and TRBJ1-1; possibly TRBD1 for D (6 bases). Germline values: CDR1 SGHTA, CDR2 FQGNSA. Trimming cost V 3 bases and J 11 bases, with 19 bases left between them. The length of the CDR3 is 14 residues. In DNA form, the CDR3 reads TGTGCCAGCAGCTTTTCAGCCAGGGGCCGCGGGGCTTTCTTT. As protein: CASSFSARGRGAFF.

The chain has TRBV27 and TRBJ2-5, with D perhaps matching TRBD2 (6 bases). The V end lost 2 bases, the J end lost 5 bases, and 12 bases lay between the germline ends. The germline V gene has CDR1 MNHEY and CDR2 SMNVEV (reference sequence). The CDR3 runs to 14 residues. The DNA for the CDR3 is TGTGCCAGCAGTTTAGCGGGACGTTCGGAGACCCAGTACTTC. It is translated as CASSLAGRSETQYF.

A single count supports this clone. The rearrangement links TRBV19 to TRBJ2-7, with 9 bases identical to TRBD2. The germline V gene encodes CDR1 LNHDA and CDR2 SQIVND (reference sequence). CDR3 length: 13 residues. V trimming: 6 bases; J trimming: 2 bases; junction bases outside the gene matches: 2. The CDR3 protein is CASRVAGAYEQYF. The CDR3, as DNA: TGTGCCAGTAGAGTAGCGGGGGCCTACGAGCAGTACTTC. Variable domain in full (rest from reference TRBV19 and TRBJ2-7): DGGITQSPKYLFRKEGQNVTLSCEQNLNHDAMYWYRQDPGQGLRLIYYSQIVNDFQKGDIAEGYSVSREKKESFPLTVTSAQKNPTAFYLCASRVAGAYEQYFGPGTRLTVT.

A single count supports this clone. The chain uses TRBV5-1 and TRBJ2-5; 8 nucleotides align to TRBD1. With 5 bases clipped from V and 3 bases from J, the junction kept 6 bases outside the gene matches. The CDR3 spans 14 residues. The germline gives CDR1 SGHRS, CDR2 YFSETQ. The CDR3 DNA reads as TGCGCCAGCAGGGGGGGACAGGTAGAAGAGACCCAGTACTTC. Translating gives CASRGGQVEETQYF.